This TCR beta chain was recorded in a study of cytomegalovirus exposure and HLA in healthy donors. Study-level information: A prior study identified approximately 110 million unique TCR beta sequences from 200 million or so T cells.

Samples came from healthy bone marrow donors. Details on this clone: Its target is not known.

Primers included in the PCR were 60 Vbeta and 13 Jbeta primers. Method: immunoSEQ multiplex PCR; TCRdb's copy keeps in-frame clones and lacks some. The table lists some 91,000 clones, about 77% of them singletons. The germline V gene has CDR1 GTSNPN and CDR2 SVGIG (reference sequence). V shed 7 bases and J 5 bases; nucleotides not matched to a gene: 12. The CDR3 has 14 residues. Study results and limitations: TCR association rates varied by HLA locus in a later analysis, with DRB1 highest and HLA-C lowest. Per published reports, the classifier diagnosed cytomegalovirus status with high specificity and sensitivity.

Sequencing was carried out using PBMCs. V usage is TRBV30 and J usage is TRBJ1-1; TRBD1 agrees at 8 bases. This sequence originates from a middle-aged man in good health and CMV-seronegative. CDR3 sequence reads: CASQLRDRRTEAFF. The DNA for the CDR3 is TGTGCCTCCCAACTCCGGGACAGGAGAACTGAAGCTTTCTTT. Complete variable domain (other parts from reference TRBV30 and TRBJ1-1): SQTIHQWPATLVQPVGSPLSLECTVEGTSNPNLYWYRQAAGRGLQLLFYSVGIGQISSEVPQNLSASRPQDRQFILSSKKLLLSDSGFYLCASQLRDRRTEAFFGQGTRLTVV.